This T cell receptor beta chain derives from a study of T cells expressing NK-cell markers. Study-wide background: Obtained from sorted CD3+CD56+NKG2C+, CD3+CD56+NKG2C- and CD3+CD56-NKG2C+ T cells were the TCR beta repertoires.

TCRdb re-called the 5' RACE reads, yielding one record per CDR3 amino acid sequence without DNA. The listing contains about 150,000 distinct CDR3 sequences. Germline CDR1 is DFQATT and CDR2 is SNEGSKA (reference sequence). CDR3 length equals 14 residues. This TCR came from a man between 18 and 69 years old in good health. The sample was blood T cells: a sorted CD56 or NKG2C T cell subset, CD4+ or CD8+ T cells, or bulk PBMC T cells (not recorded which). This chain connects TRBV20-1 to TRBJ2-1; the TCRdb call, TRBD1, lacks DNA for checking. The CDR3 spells CSASPGQSYNEQFF.